This entry lists 8 T cell receptor beta chains sequenced from one sample in a study of T cell responses to AZD1222 COVID-19 vaccine. Method: immunoSEQ multiplex PCR; TCRdb's copy keeps in-frame clones and lacks some. This sample has about 140,000 clones, with more than 85% found just once. The sample in question was peripheral blood, obtained on day 0 of AZD1222 vaccination. These TCRs come from an adult in good health.

The rearrangement joins TRBV14 to TRBJ2-7; TRBD1 agrees at 7 bases. The CDR3 extends over 13 amino acids. CDR1 is SGHDN and CDR2 is FVKESK in the germline V gene. V dropped 8 bases and J dropped 5; count of bases not matched to a gene: 9. The CDR3 DNA reads as TGTGCCAGCTGCCCCGACAGGGCCAACGAGCAGTACTTC. Translated: CASCPDRANEQYF. The whole variable domain, filled in from reference TRBV14 and TRBJ2-7, reads EAGVTQFPSHSVIEKGQTVTLRCDPISGHDNLYWYRRVMGKEIKFLLHFVKESKQDESGMPNNRFLAERTGGTYSTLKVQPAELEDSGVYFCASCPDRANEQYFGPGTRLTVT.

The J gene is TRBJ2-5, the V gene TRBV28, with D maybe TRBD2 (6 bases). CDR3 length: 13 residues. Germline CDR1 MDHEN, CDR2 SYDVKM. The V end was cut by 10 bases, the J end by 4 bases, with 16 bases between. CDR3 sequence (DNA): TGTGCCACCAAAGGGGACTTCTTAGAGACCCAGTACTTC. It yields the protein CATKGDFLETQYF.

This chain joins TRBV5-1 and TRBJ1-3, with 8 bases fitting TRBD1. There are 15 residues in the CDR3. Germline CDR1 SGHRS, CDR2 YFSETQ. The V and J ends lost 5 bases and 2 bases, in that order; junction bases with no gene match: 6. CDR3 residues: CASRDQGAAGNTIYF. The CDR3 DNA follows: TGCGCCAGCAGGGACCAGGGGGCAGCTGGAAACACCATATATTTT.

This chain links TRBV11-3 with TRBJ1-1, with a tentative D call TRBD1 (5 bases). Germline V gene data show CDR1 as SGHNT and CDR2 as YENEEA. This CDR3 is built from 13 residues. The V and J ends lost 3 bases and 1 base respectively, with 6 bases between them. CDR3 bases: TGTGCCAGCAGCTTTGGGGCGAACACTGAAGCTTTCTTT. Encoded protein: CASSFGANTEAFF.

The chain employs TRBV7-6 and TRBJ2-7, with 9 nucleotides matching TRBD1. The ends lost 1 base at V and 9 bases at J; junction bases unmatched: 4. Germline CDR1 is SGHVS and CDR2 is FNYEAQ. This CDR3 spans 13 amino acids. CDR3 amino acids: CASSLGGQGGQYF. The CDR3 nucleotides read TGTGCCAGCAGCTTAGGGGGACAGGGAGGGCAGTACTTC. Using reference TRBV7-6 and TRBJ2-7 for the parts outside the CDR3, the full variable domain is GAGVSQSPRYKVTKRGQDVALRCDPISGHVSLYWYRQALGQGPEFLTYFNYEAQQDKSGLPNDRFSAERPEGSISTLTIQRTEQRDSAMYRCASSLGGQGGQYFGPGTRLTVT.

The V call is TRBV19, the J call TRBJ2-1; D is possibly TRBD1 (6 bases). CDR3 length: 16 residues. The germline V gene encodes CDR1 LNHDA and CDR2 SQIVND (reference sequence). V was cut by 7 bases and J by 0 bases, with 16 bases left in between. This CDR3 reads CASMLDSRSSYNEQFF. CDR3 nucleotides: TGTGCCAGTATGTTGGACAGCCGATCCTCCTACAATGAGCAGTTCTTC.

CDR3 in DNA: TGTGCCAGCAGTTTCTACCCCCAATACGAGCAGTACTTC. It yields the protein CASSFYPQYEQYF. The chain links TRBV27 to TRBJ2-7; no definite D call. The CDR3 extends over 13 amino acids. Germline CDR1 is MNHEY and CDR2 is SMNVEV (reference sequence). V shed 3 bases and J shed 4 bases, with 10 bases lying between them.

The V and J genes are TRBV6-1 and TRBJ1-5; unclear D gene. The V and J ends lost 0 bases and 9 bases respectively, with 9 bases between them. The germline CDR1 and CDR2 sequences are MNHNS and SASEGT. The CDR3 consists of 13 residues. The CDR3 bases are TGTGCCAGCAGTGAAGCGGGAAGCGGGCCCCAGCATTTT. This codes for CASSEAGSGPQHF.